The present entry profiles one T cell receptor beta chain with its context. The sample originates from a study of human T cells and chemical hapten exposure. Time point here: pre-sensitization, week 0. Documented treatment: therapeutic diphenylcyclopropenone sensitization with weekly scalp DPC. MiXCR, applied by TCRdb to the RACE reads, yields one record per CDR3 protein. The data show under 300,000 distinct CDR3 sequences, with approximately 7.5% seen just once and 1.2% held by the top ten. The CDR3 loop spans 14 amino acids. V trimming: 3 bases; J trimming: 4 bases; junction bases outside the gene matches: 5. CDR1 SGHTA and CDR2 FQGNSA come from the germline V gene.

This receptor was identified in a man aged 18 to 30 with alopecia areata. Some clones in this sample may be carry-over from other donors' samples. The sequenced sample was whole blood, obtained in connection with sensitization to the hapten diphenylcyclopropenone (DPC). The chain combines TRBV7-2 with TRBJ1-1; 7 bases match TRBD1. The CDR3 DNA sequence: TGTGCCAGCAGCTTCAGCAGGGGGGTCACTGAAGCTTTCTTT. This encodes CASSFSRGVTEAFF.